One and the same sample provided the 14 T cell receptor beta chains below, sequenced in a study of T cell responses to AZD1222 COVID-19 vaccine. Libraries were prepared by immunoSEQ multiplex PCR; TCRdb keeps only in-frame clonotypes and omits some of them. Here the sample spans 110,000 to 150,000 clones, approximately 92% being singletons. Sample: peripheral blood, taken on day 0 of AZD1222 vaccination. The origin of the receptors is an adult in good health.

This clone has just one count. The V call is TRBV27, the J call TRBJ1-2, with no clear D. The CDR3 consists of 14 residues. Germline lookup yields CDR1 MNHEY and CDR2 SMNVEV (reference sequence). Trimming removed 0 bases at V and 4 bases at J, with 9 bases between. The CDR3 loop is CASSLSGSLYGYTF. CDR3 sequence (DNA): TGTGCCAGCAGTTTATCGGGCAGTCTCTATGGCTACACCTTC.

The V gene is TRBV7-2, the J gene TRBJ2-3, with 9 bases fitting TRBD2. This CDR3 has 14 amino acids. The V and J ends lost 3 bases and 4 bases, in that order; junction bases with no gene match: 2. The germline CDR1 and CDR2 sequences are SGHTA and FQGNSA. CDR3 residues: CASSFGGGADTQYF. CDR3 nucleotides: TGTGCCAGCAGCTTTGGCGGGGGGGCAGATACGCAGTATTTT.

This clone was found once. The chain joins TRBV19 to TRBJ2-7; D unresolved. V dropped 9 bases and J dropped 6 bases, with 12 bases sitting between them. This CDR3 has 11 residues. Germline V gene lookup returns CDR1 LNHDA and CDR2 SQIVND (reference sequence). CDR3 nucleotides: TGTGCCAGCGGCCCTATGGCCGAGCAGTACTTC. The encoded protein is CASGPMAEQYF.

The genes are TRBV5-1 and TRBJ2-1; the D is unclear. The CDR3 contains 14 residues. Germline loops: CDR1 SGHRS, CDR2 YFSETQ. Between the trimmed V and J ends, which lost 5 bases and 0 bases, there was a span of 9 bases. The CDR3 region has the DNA TGCGCCAGCAGACTTTACCTCTCCTACAATGAGCAGTTCTTC. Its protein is CASRLYLSYNEQFF. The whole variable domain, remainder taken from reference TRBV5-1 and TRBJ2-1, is KAGVTQTPRYLIKTRGQQVTLSCSPISGHRSVSWYQQTPGQGLQFLFEYFSETQRNKGNFPGRFSGRQFSNSRSEMNVSTLELGDSALYLCASRLYLSYNEQFFGPGTRLTVL.

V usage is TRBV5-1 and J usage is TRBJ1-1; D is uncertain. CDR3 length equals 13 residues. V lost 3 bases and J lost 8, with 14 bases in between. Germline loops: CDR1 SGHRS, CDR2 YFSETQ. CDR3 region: CASSWEGSREAFF. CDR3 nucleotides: TGCGCCAGCAGCTGGGAAGGCTCGAGGGAAGCTTTCTTT.

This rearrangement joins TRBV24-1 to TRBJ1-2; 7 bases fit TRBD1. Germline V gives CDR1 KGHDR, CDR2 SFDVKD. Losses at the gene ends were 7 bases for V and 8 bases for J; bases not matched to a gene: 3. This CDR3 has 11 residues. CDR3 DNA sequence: TGTGCCACCAGGCAGGGGGACGGCTACACCTTC. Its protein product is CATRQGDGYTF.

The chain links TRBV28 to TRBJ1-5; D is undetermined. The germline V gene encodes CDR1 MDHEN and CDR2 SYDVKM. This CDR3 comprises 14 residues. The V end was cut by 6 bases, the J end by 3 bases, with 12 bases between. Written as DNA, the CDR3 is TGTGCCAGCAGGGTGGGGAGGTCCAATCAGCCCCAGCATTTT. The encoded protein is CASRVGRSNQPQHF.

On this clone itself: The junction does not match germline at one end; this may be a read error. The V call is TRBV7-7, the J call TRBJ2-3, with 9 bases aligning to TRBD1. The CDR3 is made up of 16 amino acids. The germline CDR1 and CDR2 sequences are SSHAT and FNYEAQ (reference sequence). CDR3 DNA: TGTGCTAGCAGCTTCACAGGGGGCGTTTCGACAGATACGCAGTATTTT. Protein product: CASSFTGGVSTDTQYF.

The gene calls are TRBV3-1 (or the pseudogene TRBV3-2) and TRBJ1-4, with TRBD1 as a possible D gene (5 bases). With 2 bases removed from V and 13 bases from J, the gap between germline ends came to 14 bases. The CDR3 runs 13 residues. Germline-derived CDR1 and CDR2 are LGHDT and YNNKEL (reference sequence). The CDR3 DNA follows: TGTGCCAGCAGCCAAACTGATACAGGTGGACTGTTTTTT. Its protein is CASSQTDTGGLFF.

The CDR3 coding sequence is TGTGCCAGCAGCCCCGGGACAGGGAGCAGCTATGGCTACACCTTC. Its protein product is CASSPGTGSSYGYTF. This chain joins TRBV5-6 and TRBJ1-2, with 9 nucleotides matching TRBD1. CDR3 length: 15 residues. CDR1 and CDR2 (germline): SGHDT, YYEEEE. The V gene end was trimmed by 4 bases and the J gene end by 4 bases; junction bases not matched to a gene: 8.

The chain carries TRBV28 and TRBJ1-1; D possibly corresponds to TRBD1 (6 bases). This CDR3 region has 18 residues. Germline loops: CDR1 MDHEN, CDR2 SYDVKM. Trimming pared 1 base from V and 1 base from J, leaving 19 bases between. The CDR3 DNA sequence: TGTGCCAGCAGTTTATACCAGATTAAGACAGGTCCGAACACTGAAGCTTTCTTT. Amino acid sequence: CASSLYQIKTGPNTEAFF.

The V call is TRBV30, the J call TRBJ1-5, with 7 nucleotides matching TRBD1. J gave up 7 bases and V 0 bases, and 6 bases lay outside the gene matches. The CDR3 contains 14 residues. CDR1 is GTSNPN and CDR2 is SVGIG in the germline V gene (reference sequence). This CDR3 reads CAWSVQGGHQPQHF. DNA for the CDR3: TGTGCCTGGAGTGTGCAGGGGGGCCACCAGCCCCAGCATTTT. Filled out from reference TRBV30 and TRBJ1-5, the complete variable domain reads SQTIHQWPATLVQPVGSPLSLECTVEGTSNPNLYWYRQAAGRGLQLLFYSVGIGQISSEVPQNLSASRPQDRQFILSSKKLLLSDSGFYLCAWSVQGGHQPQHFGDGTRLSIL.

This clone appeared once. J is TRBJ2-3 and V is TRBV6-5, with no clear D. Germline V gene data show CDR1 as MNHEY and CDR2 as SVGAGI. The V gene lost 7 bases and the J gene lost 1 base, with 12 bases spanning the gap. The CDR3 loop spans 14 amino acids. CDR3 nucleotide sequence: TGTGCCAGCACTCTTCCAGCTGGCACAGATACGCAGTATTTT. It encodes CASTLPAGTDTQYF.

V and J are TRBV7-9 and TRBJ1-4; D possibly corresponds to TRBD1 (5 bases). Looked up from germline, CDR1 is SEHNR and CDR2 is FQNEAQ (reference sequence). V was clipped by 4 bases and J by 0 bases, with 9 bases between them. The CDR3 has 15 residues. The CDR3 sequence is CASSSGPATNEKLFF. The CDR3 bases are TGTGCCAGCAGCTCGGGACCAGCAACTAATGAAAAACTGTTTTTT.